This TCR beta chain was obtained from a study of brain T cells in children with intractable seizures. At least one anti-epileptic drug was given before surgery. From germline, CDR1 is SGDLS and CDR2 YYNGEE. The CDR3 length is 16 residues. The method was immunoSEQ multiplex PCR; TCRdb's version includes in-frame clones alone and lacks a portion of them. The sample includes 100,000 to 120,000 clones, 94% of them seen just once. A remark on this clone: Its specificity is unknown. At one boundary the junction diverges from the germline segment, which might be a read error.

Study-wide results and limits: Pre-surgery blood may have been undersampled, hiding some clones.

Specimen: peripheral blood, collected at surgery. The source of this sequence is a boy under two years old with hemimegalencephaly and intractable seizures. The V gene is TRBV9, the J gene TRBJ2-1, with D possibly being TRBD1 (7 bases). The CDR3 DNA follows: TGTGCCAGCAGCCCTTCGGCAGGGGGGATCTACGATGAGCAGTTCTTC. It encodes CASSPSAGGIYDEQFF.